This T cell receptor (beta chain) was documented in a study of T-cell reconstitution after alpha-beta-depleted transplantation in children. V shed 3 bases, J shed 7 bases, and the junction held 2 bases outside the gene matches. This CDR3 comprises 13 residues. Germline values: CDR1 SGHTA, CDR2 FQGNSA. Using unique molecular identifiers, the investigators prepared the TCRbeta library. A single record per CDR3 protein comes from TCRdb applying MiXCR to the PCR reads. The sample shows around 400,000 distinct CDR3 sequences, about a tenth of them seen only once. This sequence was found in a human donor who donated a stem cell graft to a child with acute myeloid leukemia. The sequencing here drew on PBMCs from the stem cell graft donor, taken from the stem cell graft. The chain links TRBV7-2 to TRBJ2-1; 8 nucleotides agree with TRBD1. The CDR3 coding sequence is TGTGCCAGCAGCTTGGACAGGGAGAATGAGCAGTTCTTC. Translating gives CASSLDRENEQFF.